These T cell receptor beta chains were read from a single sample in a study of blood T cell repertoires in COVID-19. Sequencing used immunoSEQ multiplex PCR; TCRdb keeps in-frame clones, though not all of them. The repertoire includes 250,000 to 300,000 clones, roughly 90% of them detected once, and about an eighth sits in the top ten. Sequenced input: peripheral blood. These receptors were obtained from a woman in her thirties with COVID-19, enrolled during active disease. Both conserved end residues are part of each CDR3. The D gene is left open where the match is weak. Clone size, where shown, is once, few, many, or a class for clones that have expanded.

>-|-|TRBV5-1|TRBJ1-1
CASSLDILNTEAFF
TGCGCCAGCAGCCTGGACATATTGAACACTGAAGCTTTCTTT
>TRBD1|-|TRBV19|TRBJ1-5
CASSRQGVQPQHF
TGTGCCAGTAGCCGACAGGGAGTTCAGCCCCAGCATTTT
>-|-|TRBV7-2|TRBJ1-1
CASSPERRSYYTEAFF
TGTGCCAGCAGCCCAGAAAGGAGGTCGTATTACACTGAAGCTTTCTTT
>TRBD1|-|TRBV2|TRBJ1-2
CASRPDRGGNYGYTF
TGTGCCAGCAGACCAGACAGGGGTGGGAACTATGGCTACACCTTC
>TRBD1|-|TRBV9|TRBJ1-4
CASSFRDRGNEKLFF
TGTGCCAGCAGCTTCCGGGACAGGGGGAATGAAAAACTGTTTTTT
>-|-|TRBV29-1|TRBJ1-5
CSAGAGDQPQHF
TGCAGCGCGGGGGCGGGGGATCAGCCCCAGCATTTT
>TRBD1|-|TRBV19|TRBJ2-7
CASSTAGTAYEQYF
TGTGCCAGTAGTACCGCCGGGACAGCGTACGAGCAGTACTTC
>-|-|TRBV13|TRBJ2-3
CASSGPPGGEATDTQYF
TGTGCCAGCAGCGGGCCCCCCGGGGGAGAAGCCACAGATACGCAGTATTTT
>TRBD2|-|TRBV10-2|TRBJ2-1
CASRWTSGGSYEQFF
TGCGCCAGCAGGTGGACTAGCGGGGGGTCATATGAGCAGTTCTTC
>-|few|TRBV7-9|TRBJ2-5
CASRGDTQETQYF
TGTGCCAGCAGGGGAGACACTCAAGAGACCCAGTACTTC
>-|-|TRBV7-9|TRBJ2-1
CASSPLGGSYNEQFF
TGTGCCAGCAGCCCCTTGGGGGGTTCCTACAATGAGCAGTTCTTC
>TRBD2|-|TRBV5-1|TRBJ2-5
CASSLREGVTQYF
TGCGCCAGCAGCTTACGGGAGGGTGTGACCCAGTACTTC
>TRBD1|-|TRBV19|TRBJ1-1
CASLTGGTEAFF
TGTGCCAGTCTAACAGGGGGCACTGAAGCTTTCTTT
>-|-|TRBV2|TRBJ2-1
CASITESNYNEQFF
TGTGCCAGCATAACGGAGTCCAACTACAATGAGCAGTTCTTC
>-|few|TRBV12-5|TRBJ2-3
CASTWREVGTDTQYF
TGTGCTAGTACCTGGAGGGAGGTCGGCACAGATACGCAGTATTTT
>TRBD1|-|TRBV6-2/TRBV6-3|TRBJ1-3
CASSRLTGTGVFSGNTIYF
TGTGCCAGCAGCCGGTTGACCGGGACAGGCGTTTTCTCTGGAAACACCATATATTTT
>-|once|TRBV5-1|TRBJ2-2
CASSFRSNTGELFF
TGCGCCAGCAGCTTCCGGAGTAACACCGGGGAGCTGTTTTTT
>-|-|TRBV27|TRBJ2-7
CASSLSGPSYEQYF
TGTGCCAGCAGTTTATCTGGCCCATCCTACGAGCAGTACTTC
>-|-|TRBV7-2|TRBJ2-5
CASSLSGPSGTQYF
TGTGCCAGCAGCCTCAGCGGACCTTCCGGGACCCAGTACTTC
>-|-|TRBV3-1/TRBV3-2|TRBJ2-1
CASSQDIRYEQFF
TGTGCCAGCAGCCAAGATATCCGTTATGAGCAGTTCTTC
>TRBD2|-|TRBV3-1/TRBV3-2|TRBJ2-3
CASSQGLAGGETQYF
TGTGCCAGCAGCCAAGGTCTAGCGGGGGGGGAAACGCAGTATTTT
>-|-|TRBV18|TRBJ2-7
CASSLRDIAHEQYF
TGTGCCAGCTCACTCCGGGACATAGCCCACGAGCAGTACTTC
>-|-|TRBV7-9|TRBJ1-2
CASSFGGRPGYTF
TGTGCCAGCAGCTTTGGAGGGAGACCTGGCTACACCTTC
>TRBD1|-|TRBV28|TRBJ1-6
CASSFRDRGDSPLHF
TGTGCCAGCAGTTTTAGGGACAGGGGAGACTCACCCCTCCACTTT
>TRBD2|many|TRBV14|TRBJ2-1
CASSLLRTSNEQFF
TGTGCCAGCAGCCTACTACGGACTAGCAATGAGCAGTTCTTC
>-|-|TRBV19|TRBJ2-3
CASRTRTITTDTQYF
TGTGCCAGTCGAACCCGGACTATTACCACAGATACGCAGTATTTT
>-|-|TRBV27|TRBJ2-7
CASSPSGGLSTQYF
TGTGCCAGCAGTCCATCGGGGGGCCTTTCTACGCAGTACTTC
>TRBD1|-|TRBV19|TRBJ1-4
CATNTGQGEKLFF
TGTGCCACCAACACGGGACAGGGTGAAAAACTGTTTTTT
>-|-|TRBV2|TRBJ2-7
CASSAVTVRTYEQYF
TGTGCCAGCAGTGCGGTAACAGTTCGAACCTACGAGCAGTACTTC
>-|-|TRBV27|TRBJ1-1
CASSFLGHNTEAFF
TGTGCCAGCAGTTTTCTGGGGCATAACACTGAAGCTTTCTTT
>TRBD2|-|TRBV5-4|TRBJ2-5
CASSSLAGGGETQYF
TGTGCCAGCAGCTCCCTAGCCGGGGGGGGTGAGACCCAGTACTTC
>-|few|TRBV6-6|TRBJ1-6
CASSSGGDNSPLHF
TGTGCCAGCAGTTCGGGGGGGGATAATTCACCCCTCCACTTT
>-|once|TRBV7-2|TRBJ1-5
CASSSSRSNQPQHF
TGTGCCAGCAGCTCGAGCCGGTCCAATCAGCCCCAGCATTTT
>TRBD1|-|TRBV4-1|TRBJ2-2
CASRPGQGSTGELFF
TGCGCCAGCAGACCCGGACAGGGAAGCACCGGGGAGCTGTTTTTT
>-|-|TRBV7-8|TRBJ1-2
CASSKLQGDGYTF
TGTGCCAGCAGCAAACTACAGGGAGATGGCTACACCTTC
>TRBD2|-|TRBV18|TRBJ2-7
CASSPSRGGWSYEQYF
TGTGCCAGCTCACCTTCCCGGGGGGGTTGGTCCTACGAGCAGTACTTC
>-|-|TRBV11-2|TRBJ2-1
CASSFSGGASGFIEFF
TGTGCCAGCAGCTTTTCGGGGGGCGCCTCCGGATTCATCGAGTTCTTC
>-|once|TRBV2|TRBJ1-4
CASSDRGWKLFF
TGTGCCAGCAGTGATAGGGGATGGAAACTGTTTTTT
>-|-|TRBV7-9|TRBJ1-1
CASSPSLGGGTEAFF
TGTGCCAGCAGCCCCTCGCTGGGGGGAGGGACTGAAGCTTTCTTT
>-|once|TRBV2|TRBJ2-7
CASSMAGQISYEQYF
TGTGCCAGCAGTATGGCGGGGCAGATCTCCTACGAGCAGTACTTC
>TRBD2|-|TRBV27|TRBJ2-5
CASSESSGQETQYF
TGTGCCAGCAGTGAGTCTAGCGGCCAAGAGACCCAGTACTTC
>TRBD1|few|TRBV7-9|TRBJ2-4
CASSRTGLAKNIQYF
TGTGCCAGCAGCCGGACAGGGTTAGCCAAAAACATTCAGTACTTC
>TRBD1|-|TRBV19|TRBJ1-2
CASSPTGTGGNGYTF
TGTGCCAGTAGCCCTACCGGGACAGGGGGCAATGGCTACACCTTC
>TRBD2|-|TRBV11-2|TRBJ2-7
CASSHPWRGSYEQYF
TGTGCCAGCAGCCATCCCTGGCGGGGGTCCTACGAGCAGTACTTC
>TRBD1|-|TRBV5-1|TRBJ1-2
CASSLGLPGQGNYGYTF
TGCGCCAGCAGCTTGGGACTTCCGGGACAGGGTAACTATGGCTACACCTTC
>-|-|TRBV6-8|TRBJ2-1
CASRLYNEQFF
TGTGCCAGCAGACTATACAATGAGCAGTTCTTC
>TRBD2|-|TRBV2|TRBJ2-5
CASSVTSGQETQYF
TGTGCCAGCAGTGTAACTAGCGGCCAAGAGACCCAGTACTTC
>TRBD2|-|TRBV7-9|TRBJ2-7
CASSDSSGALYEQYF
TGTGCCAGCAGCGACTCTAGCGGGGCCCTCTACGAGCAGTACTTC
>-|-|TRBV19|TRBJ1-1
CASSMGRNTEAFF
TGTGCCAGTAGTATGGGCAGGAACACTGAAGCTTTCTTT
>-|-|TRBV19|TRBJ2-3
CASSGSGVSTDTQYF
TGTGCCAGTAGTGGGTCAGGCGTTAGCACAGATACGCAGTATTTT
>-|-|TRBV27|TRBJ1-3
CASSSGVGNTIYF
TGTGCCAGCAGTTCGGGAGTCGGAAACACCATATATTTT
>-|once|TRBV19|TRBJ2-2
CASSITGSGELFF
TGTGCCAGTAGTATAACAGGGAGCGGGGAGCTGTTTTTT
>-|few|TRBV7-8|TRBJ2-1
CASSLFGGNNEQFF
TGTGCCAGCAGCCTTTTCGGGGGTAACAATGAGCAGTTCTTC
>TRBD2|-|TRBV7-9|TRBJ2-7
CASSNPRENSGGTYEQYF
TGTGCCAGCAGCAACCCTCGGGAAAATAGCGGGGGGACCTACGAGCAGTACTTC
>TRBD1|-|TRBV5-4|TRBJ2-3
CASSFQTGGTDTQYF
TGTGCCAGCAGCTTTCAAACAGGGGGCACAGATACGCAGTATTTT
>TRBD1|-|TRBV6-5|TRBJ1-2
CASTPGQGYGYTF
TGTGCCAGCACTCCGGGACAGGGCTATGGCTACACCTTC
>TRBD2|few|TRBV27|TRBJ2-1
CASSLSILGGDNEQFF
TGTGCCAGCAGTTTATCGATCCTGGGAGGGGACAATGAGCAGTTCTTC
>TRBD1|-|TRBV7-9|TRBJ1-2
CASSLATGATYYGYTF
TGTGCCAGCAGCTTAGCTACAGGGGCGACTTACTATGGCTACACCTTC